This record looks at one T cell receptor (beta chain) sequence and its context. This record belongs to a study of cytomegalovirus exposure and HLA in healthy donors. Germline V CDR1 and CDR2: MNHEY, SVGAGI. CDR3 length equals 13 residues. V trimming: 4 bases; J trimming: 4 bases; junction bases outside the gene matches: 1. This PCR relied on a set of 60 Vbeta primers and 13 Jbeta primers. The protocol was immunoSEQ multiplex PCR, while the TCRdb copy is restricted to in-frame clones and leaves out a portion. In all, the sample yields 80,000 to 95,000 clones. Each donor was healthy, and each was a bone marrow donor.

Specimen: PBMCs. The clonotype comes from a woman aged 25-40 years in good health and CMV-seronegative. This chain links TRBV6-5 with TRBJ1-3; 7 bases are shared with TRBD1. This chain's CDR3 is CASSSTGGNTIYF. The CDR3 DNA follows: TGTGCCAGCAGTTCGACAGGGGGAAACACCATATATTTT.